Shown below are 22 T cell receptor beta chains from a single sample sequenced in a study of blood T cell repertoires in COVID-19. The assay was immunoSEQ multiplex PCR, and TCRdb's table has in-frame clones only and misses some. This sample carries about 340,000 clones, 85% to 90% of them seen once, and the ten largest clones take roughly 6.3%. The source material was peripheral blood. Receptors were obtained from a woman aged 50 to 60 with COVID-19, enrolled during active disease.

The CDR3 loop is CSVIWGQSSAFF. The CDR3 DNA follows: TGCAGCGTGATCTGGGGACAGTCCTCGGCTTTCTTT. This chain links TRBV29-1 with TRBJ1-1, with TRBD1 matching 7 bases. The CDR3 has 12 residues. The ends lost 6 bases at V and 11 bases at J; junction bases unmatched: 12. Per germline, CDR1 SQVTM and CDR2 ANQGSEA.

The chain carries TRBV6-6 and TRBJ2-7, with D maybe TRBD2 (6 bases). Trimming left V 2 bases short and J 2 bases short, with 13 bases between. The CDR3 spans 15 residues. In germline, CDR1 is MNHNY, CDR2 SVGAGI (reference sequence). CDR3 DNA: TGTGCCAGCAGTTACGTAGGCGGGACGACCTACGAGCAGTACTTC. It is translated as CASSYVGGTTYEQYF.

This chain's CDR3 is CATSDPGTYNEQFF. The CDR3 DNA reads TGTGCCACCAGTGACCCCGGGACCTACAATGAGCAGTTCTTC. The chain carries TRBV24-1 and TRBJ2-1; the D gene is possibly TRBD2 (5 bases). The germline CDR1 and CDR2 sequences are KGHDR and SFDVKD. The CDR3 is 14 residues long. V was shortened by 4 bases and J by 2 bases, with 8 bases between the two germline ends.

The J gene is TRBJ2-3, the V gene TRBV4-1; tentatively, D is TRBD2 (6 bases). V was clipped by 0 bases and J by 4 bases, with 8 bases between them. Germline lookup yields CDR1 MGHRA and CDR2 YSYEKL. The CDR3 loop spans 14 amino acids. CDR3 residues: CASSQDGGSDTQYF. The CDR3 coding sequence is TGCGCCAGCAGCCAAGATGGGGGGTCAGATACGCAGTATTTT.

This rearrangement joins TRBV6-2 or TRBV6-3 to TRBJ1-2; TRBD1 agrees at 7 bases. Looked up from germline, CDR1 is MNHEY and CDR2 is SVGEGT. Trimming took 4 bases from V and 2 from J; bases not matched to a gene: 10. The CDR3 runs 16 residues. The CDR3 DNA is TGTGCCAGCAGTTCTACACCGGGACAGAGGAACTATGGCTACACCTTC. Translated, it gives CASSSTPGQRNYGYTF.

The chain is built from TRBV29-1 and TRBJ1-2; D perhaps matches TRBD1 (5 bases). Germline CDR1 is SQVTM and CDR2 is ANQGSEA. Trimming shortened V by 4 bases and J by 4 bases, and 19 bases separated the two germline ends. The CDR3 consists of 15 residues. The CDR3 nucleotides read TGCAGCGTTGTCGGCCATCAGGGTTTCGTCTATGGCTACACCTTC. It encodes CSVVGHQGFVYGYTF. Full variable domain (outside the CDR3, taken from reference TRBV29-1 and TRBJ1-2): SAVISQKPSRDICQRGTSLTIQCQVDSQVTMMFWYRQQPGQSLTLIATANQGSEATYESGFVIDKFPISRPNLTFSTLTVSNMSPEDSSIYLCSVVGHQGFVYGYTFGSGTRLTVV.

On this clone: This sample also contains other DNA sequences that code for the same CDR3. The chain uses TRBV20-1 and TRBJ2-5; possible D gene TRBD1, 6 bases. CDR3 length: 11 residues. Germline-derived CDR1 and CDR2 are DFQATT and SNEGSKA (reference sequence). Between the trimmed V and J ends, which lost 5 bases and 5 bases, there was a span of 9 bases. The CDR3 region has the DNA TGCAGTGCTCATAGGGGGGAGACCCAGTACTTC. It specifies CSAHRGETQYF.

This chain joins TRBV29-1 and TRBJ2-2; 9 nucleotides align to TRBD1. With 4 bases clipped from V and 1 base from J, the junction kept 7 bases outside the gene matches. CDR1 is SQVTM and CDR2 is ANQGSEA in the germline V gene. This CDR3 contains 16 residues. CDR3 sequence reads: CSVVPDRGKNTGELFF. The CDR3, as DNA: TGCAGCGTTGTACCCGACAGGGGGAAGAACACCGGGGAGCTGTTTTTT.

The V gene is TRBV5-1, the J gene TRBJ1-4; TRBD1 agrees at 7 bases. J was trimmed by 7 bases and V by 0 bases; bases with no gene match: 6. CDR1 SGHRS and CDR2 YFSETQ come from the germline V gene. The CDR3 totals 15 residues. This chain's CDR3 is CASSLEGGDREKLFF. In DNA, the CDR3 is TGCGCCAGCAGCTTGGAAGGGGGCGATCGTGAAAAACTGTTTTTT.

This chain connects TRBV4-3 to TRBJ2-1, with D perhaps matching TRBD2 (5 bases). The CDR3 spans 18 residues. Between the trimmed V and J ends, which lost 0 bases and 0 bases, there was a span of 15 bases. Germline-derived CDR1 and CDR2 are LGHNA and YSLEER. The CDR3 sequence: CASSQDPAGASSYNEQFF. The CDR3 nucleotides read TGCGCCAGCAGCCAAGATCCGGCGGGTGCAAGCTCCTACAATGAGCAGTTCTTC.

In DNA, the CDR3 is TGTGCCAGCAGTTTATCGTCGGGGCAGGGGCTTAACTATGGCTACACCTTC. Translated: CASSLSSGQGLNYGYTF. The V gene is TRBV27, the J gene TRBJ1-2; possibly TRBD1 for D (6 bases). This CDR3 is 17 amino acids long. CDR1 and CDR2 (germline): MNHEY, SMNVEV (reference sequence). Trimming took off 0 bases at V and 1 base at J, with 15 bases between the two ends.

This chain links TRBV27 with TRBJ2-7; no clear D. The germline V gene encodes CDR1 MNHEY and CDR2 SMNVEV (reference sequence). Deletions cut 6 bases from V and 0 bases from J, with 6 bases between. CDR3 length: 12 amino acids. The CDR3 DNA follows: TGTGCCAGCAGCAAGCTCTCCTACGAGCAGTACTTC. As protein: CASSKLSYEQYF.

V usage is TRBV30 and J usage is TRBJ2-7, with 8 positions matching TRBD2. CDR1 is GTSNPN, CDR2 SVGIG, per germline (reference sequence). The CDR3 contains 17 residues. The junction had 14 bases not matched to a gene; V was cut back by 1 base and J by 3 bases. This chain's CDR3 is CAWSGDITGRGYYEQYF. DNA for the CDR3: TGTGCCTGGAGTGGCGATATTACCGGGAGGGGGTACTACGAGCAGTACTTC.

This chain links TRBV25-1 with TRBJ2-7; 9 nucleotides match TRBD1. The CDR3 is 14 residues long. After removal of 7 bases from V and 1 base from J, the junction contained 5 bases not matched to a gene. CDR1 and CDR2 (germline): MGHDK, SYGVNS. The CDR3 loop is CASNPGQGSYEQYF. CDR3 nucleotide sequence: TGTGCCAGCAACCCCGGACAGGGGTCCTACGAGCAGTACTTC.

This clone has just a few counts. This CDR3 is CASSPVRSNSPLHF. CDR3 bases: TGTGCCAGCTCACCGGTCCGGTCAAATTCACCCCTCCACTTT. The chain has TRBV18 and TRBJ1-6, with no clear D. Trimming left V 3 bases short and J 7 bases short, with 10 bases between. The CDR3 covers 14 residues. Germline V lookup: CDR1 KGHSH, CDR2 LQKENI.

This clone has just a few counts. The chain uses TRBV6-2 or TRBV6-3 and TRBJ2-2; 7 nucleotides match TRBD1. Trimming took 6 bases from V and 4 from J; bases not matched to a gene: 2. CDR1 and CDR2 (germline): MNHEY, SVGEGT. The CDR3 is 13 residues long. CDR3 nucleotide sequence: TGTGCCAGCAGCGGGACAGCCACCGGGGAGCTGTTTTTT. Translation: CASSGTATGELFF.

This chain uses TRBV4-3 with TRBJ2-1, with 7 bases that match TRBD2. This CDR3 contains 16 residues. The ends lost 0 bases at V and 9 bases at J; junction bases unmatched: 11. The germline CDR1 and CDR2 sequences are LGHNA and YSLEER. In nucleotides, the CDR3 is TGCGCCAGCAGCCAAGATCCGGGGGAGGGCCGATTTGAGCAGTTCTTC. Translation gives CASSQDPGEGRFEQFF.

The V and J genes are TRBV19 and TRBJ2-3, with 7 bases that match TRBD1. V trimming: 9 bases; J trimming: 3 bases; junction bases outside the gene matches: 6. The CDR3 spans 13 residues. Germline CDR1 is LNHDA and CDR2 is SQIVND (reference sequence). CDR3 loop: CASRDSWTDTQYF. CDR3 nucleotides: TGTGCCAGCAGGGACAGTTGGACAGATACGCAGTATTTT.

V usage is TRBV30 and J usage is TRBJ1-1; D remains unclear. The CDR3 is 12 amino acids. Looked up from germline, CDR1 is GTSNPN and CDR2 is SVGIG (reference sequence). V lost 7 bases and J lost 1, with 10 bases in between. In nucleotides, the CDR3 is TGTGCCTCTCGACTGAAGAACACTGAAGCTTTCTTT. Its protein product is CASRLKNTEAFF.

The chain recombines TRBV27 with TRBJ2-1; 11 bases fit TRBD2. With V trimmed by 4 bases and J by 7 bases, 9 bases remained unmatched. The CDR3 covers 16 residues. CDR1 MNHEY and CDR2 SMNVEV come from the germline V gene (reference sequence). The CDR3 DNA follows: TGTGCCAGCAGTTCGTATAGCGGGAGGGCCAATAATGAGCAGTTCTTC. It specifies CASSSYSGRANNEQFF.

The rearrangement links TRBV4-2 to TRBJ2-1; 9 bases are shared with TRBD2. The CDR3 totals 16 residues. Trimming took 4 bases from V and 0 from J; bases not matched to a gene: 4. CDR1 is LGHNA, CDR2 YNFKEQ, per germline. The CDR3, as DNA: TGTGCCAGCAGCCCCAGGACTAGCGCCTCCTACAATGAGCAGTTCTTC. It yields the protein CASSPRTSASYNEQFF.

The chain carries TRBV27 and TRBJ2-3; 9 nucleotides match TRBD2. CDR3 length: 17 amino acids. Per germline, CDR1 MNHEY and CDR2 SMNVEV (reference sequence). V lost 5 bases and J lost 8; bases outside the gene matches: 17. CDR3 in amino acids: CASSPLRFGGRAFTQYF. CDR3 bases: TGTGCCAGCAGTCCCTTACGGTTCGGCGGGAGGGCCTTTACGCAGTATTTT.